These 30 T cell receptor beta chains originate from one sample sequenced in a study of blood T cell repertoires in COVID-19. Here immunoSEQ multiplex PCR was the method, and the copy in TCRdb shows in-frame clones only, minus some. The data hold 250,000 to 300,000 clones, with 88% observed a single time. The sequenced sample was peripheral blood. These receptors all come from a woman in her 30s with COVID-19, enrolled during active disease.

The rearrangement uses TRBV2 and TRBJ1-1; 9 bases match TRBD1. The CDR3 spans 14 residues. Germline assignment: CDR1 SNHLY and CDR2 FYNNEI. V lost 6 bases and J lost 4; bases outside the gene matches: 6. The CDR3 sequence: CASRQTGGFTEAFF. CDR3 in DNA: TGTGCCAGCAGACAGACAGGGGGTTTCACTGAAGCTTTCTTT.

The V gene is TRBV15, the J gene TRBJ2-7; D gene unclear. Germline CDR1 LNHNV, CDR2 YYDKDF (reference sequence). V lost 0 bases and J lost 2, with 8 bases in between. This CDR3 has 14 residues. CDR3 loop: CATSRDLGPYEQYF. The CDR3 region has the DNA TGTGCCACCAGCAGAGATCTTGGGCCCTACGAGCAGTACTTC.

The chain is built from TRBV27 and TRBJ2-7, with 7 bases identical to TRBD2. This CDR3 is 15 amino acids long. CDR1 and CDR2 (germline): MNHEY, SMNVEV (reference sequence). With V trimmed by 2 bases and J by 2 bases, 6 bases remained unmatched. The chain's CDR3 is CASSLGGGLTYEQYF. CDR3 nucleotide sequence: TGTGCCAGCAGTTTAGGGGGGGGACTTACCTACGAGCAGTACTTC.

This clone has a single count. V is TRBV6-5 and J is TRBJ1-1; 7 bases map to TRBD1. Trimming took 0 bases from V and 6 from J; bases not matched to a gene: 4. The V gene's germline CDR1 is MNHEY and CDR2 SVGAGI. The CDR3 is made up of 14 amino acids. CDR3 region: CASSYSDRVSEAFF. The CDR3 nucleotides read TGTGCCAGCAGTTACTCCGACAGGGTTTCTGAAGCTTTCTTT.

The V call is TRBV5-1, the J call TRBJ1-2; 7 nucleotides agree with TRBD1. Germline assignment: CDR1 SGHRS and CDR2 YFSETQ. With 4 bases clipped from V and 4 bases from J, the junction kept 7 bases outside the gene matches. The CDR3 is made up of 14 amino acids. CDR3: CASSDRQGVYGYTF. CDR3 sequence (DNA): TGCGCCAGCAGCGACCGACAGGGAGTCTATGGCTACACCTTC.

The chain has TRBV21-1 and TRBJ2-6; TRBD1 is taken as the D call from the table, unchecked against the DNA. TRBV21-1 is assigned pseudogene status. The CDR3 is made up of 18 amino acids. The CDR3 DNA reads TGTGCCAGCAGCATCCCGGGACAGGGGGAATCAGGGGCCAACGTCCTGACTTTC. Its translation: CASSIPGQGESGANVLTF.

The chain joins TRBV18 to TRBJ1-1; 7 bases fit TRBD1. V lost 6 bases, J lost 3 bases, and 1 base stayed unmatched. The CDR3 is 12 amino acids. Germline values: CDR1 KGHSH, CDR2 LQKENI. CDR3 bases: TGTGCCAGCTCGGGGACAGACACTGAAGCTTTCTTT. Translation: CASSGTDTEAFF.

The J gene is TRBJ1-2, the V gene TRBV28; TRBD1 aligns across 7 bases. This CDR3 region has 14 residues. Germline V lookup: CDR1 MDHEN, CDR2 SYDVKM. After removal of 3 bases from V and 6 bases from J, the junction contained 7 bases not matched to a gene. In nucleotides, the CDR3 is TGTGCCAGCAGTTTGTTTACAGGGGCCCATGGCTACACCTTC. This sequence encodes CASSLFTGAHGYTF.

This clone was recorded only once. The gene calls are TRBV18 and TRBJ2-3; 8 bases map to TRBD1. J gave up 9 bases and V 8 bases, and 7 bases lay outside the gene matches. This CDR3 is built from 12 residues. Germline V gene sequence: CDR1 KGHSH, CDR2 LQKENI. As DNA, the CDR3 is TGTGCCAGCGCAGACAGGGGACAGACGCAGTATTTT. It encodes CASADRGQTQYF.

The rearrangement uses TRBV2 and TRBJ2-2; D not certain. The CDR3 totals 14 residues. CDR1 and CDR2 from the germline V gene are SNHLY and FYNNEI. V lost 5 bases and J lost 1, with 8 bases in between. The CDR3 spells CASSLSVNTGELFF. The CDR3 DNA follows: TGTGCCAGCAGTCTATCCGTGAACACCGGGGAGCTGTTTTTT.

Comments on this clone: The sample contains more than one DNA sequence encoding this CDR3. This chain uses TRBV10-3 with TRBJ2-3; TRBD1 is a possible D gene (5 bases). Germline V gene sequence: CDR1 ENHRY, CDR2 SYGVKD. Deletions cut 0 bases from V and 0 bases from J, with 7 bases between. CDR3 length: 15 residues. The CDR3 spells CAISESSGSTDTQYF. The CDR3 DNA reads as TGTGCCATCAGTGAGTCTTCAGGGAGCACAGATACGCAGTATTTT.

The chain recombines TRBV28 with TRBJ2-7; D is possibly TRBD2 (6 bases). The CDR3 length is 12 residues. V was cut by 4 bases and J by 9 bases, with 13 bases left in between. Germline V lookup: CDR1 MDHEN, CDR2 SYDVKM. CDR3 sequence reads: CASSSPGRGQYF. CDR3 nucleotides: TGTGCCAGCAGTTCCCCTGGGCGGGGGCAGTACTTC.

The V and J genes are TRBV11-2 and TRBJ2-3; 11 nucleotides line up with TRBD2. The CDR3 has 19 residues. Per germline, CDR1 SGHAT and CDR2 FQNNGV. V dropped 1 base and J dropped 1; count of bases not matched to a gene: 10. The CDR3 DNA is TGTGCCAGCAGCTTAGTGGGGTCTAGCGGGAGGTTCGGCACAGATACGCAGTATTTT. Translated: CASSLVGSSGRFGTDTQYF.

The chain combines TRBV10-3 with TRBJ2-7, with a tentative D call TRBD1 (5 bases). Germline CDR1 ENHRY, CDR2 SYGVKD. CDR3 length equals 13 residues. V gave up 7 bases and J gave up 0 bases, with 10 bases separating them. CDR3 sequence: CAIKEDISYEQYF. CDR3 sequence (DNA): TGTGCCATCAAAGAGGACATCTCCTACGAGCAGTACTTC.

The V and J genes are TRBV5-4 and TRBJ2-1; 9 bases agree with TRBD2. This CDR3 spans 16 amino acids. V was clipped by 2 bases and J by 6 bases; unmatched bases: 9. Germline CDR1 reads SGHNT; CDR2 reads YYREEE (reference sequence). This CDR3 is CASSFGWLAGTNEQFF. In DNA, the CDR3 is TGTGCCAGCAGCTTCGGGTGGCTAGCGGGAACCAATGAGCAGTTCTTC.

The rearrangement joins TRBV28 to TRBJ2-1; 7 nucleotides match TRBD2. CDR1 and CDR2 from the germline V gene are MDHEN and SYDVKM. J lost 3 bases, V lost 6 bases, and 5 bases had no gene match. CDR3 length: 14 residues. This CDR3 reads CASSRRTSYNEQFF. DNA for the CDR3: TGTGCCAGCAGCCGACGGACTAGCTACAATGAGCAGTTCTTC.

The chain links TRBV11-2 to TRBJ2-5; 8 positions agree with TRBD1. Trimming cost V 6 bases and J 2 bases; bases outside gene matches: 8. Germline CDR1 is SGHAT and CDR2 is FQNNGV. The CDR3 length is 15 residues. The CDR3 DNA sequence: TGTGCCAGCAGTCCGCCGGGACAGGCTCAAGAGACCCAGTACTTC. Its translation is CASSPPGQAQETQYF.

In this sample, this clone turned up a few times. The chain links TRBV9 to TRBJ2-7, with D possibly matching TRBD1 (6 bases). Germline CDR1 is SGDLS and CDR2 is YYNGEE. Trimming stripped 0 bases from V and 1 base from J, with 8 bases between. This CDR3 region has 14 residues. Written as DNA, the CDR3 is TGTGCCAGCAGCGTAGCGGACAGTTCCTACGAGCAGTACTTC. It codes for CASSVADSSYEQYF.

This chain connects TRBV4-1 to TRBJ2-7; 9 nucleotides line up with TRBD1. Germline V CDR1 and CDR2: MGHRA, YSYEKL. With V trimmed by 3 bases and J by 2 bases, 5 bases remained unmatched. The CDR3 is 15 residues long. The CDR3 sequence is CASSHSGTGTYEQYF. The CDR3 DNA is TGCGCCAGCAGCCATTCCGGGACAGGGACCTACGAGCAGTACTTC.

The chain couples TRBV28 to TRBJ2-7; D not certain. In germline, CDR1 is MDHEN, CDR2 SYDVKM. Trimming took 10 bases from V and 7 from J, leaving 26 bases between them. The CDR3 is made up of 15 amino acids. The CDR3 is CATDSFSRGDREQYF. CDR3 nucleotides: TGTGCCACAGATTCCTTCTCTCGCGGCGACCGGGAGCAGTACTTC. The whole variable domain, remainder taken from reference TRBV28 and TRBJ2-7, is DVKVTQSSRYLVKRTGEKVFLECVQDMDHENMFWYRQDPGLGLRLIYFSYDVKMKEKGDIPEGYSVSREKKERFSLILESASTNQTSMYLCATDSFSRGDREQYFGPGTRLTVT.

This clone was counted a single time. This sequence joins TRBV28 and TRBJ1-4; 9 bases match TRBD1. V dropped 5 bases and J dropped 7; count of bases not matched to a gene: 5. Germline CDR1 MDHEN, CDR2 SYDVKM. The CDR3 totals 14 residues. CDR3 DNA sequence: TGTGCCAGCAGTCCATCGGACAGGGGTGAAAAACTGTTTTTT. It is translated as CASSPSDRGEKLFF.

This chain links TRBV6-5 with TRBJ1-5; weak D call: TRBD1 (6 bases). This CDR3 region has 14 residues. V lost 0 bases to trimming and J lost 7 bases, with 10 bases between them. Germline CDR1 MNHEY, CDR2 SVGAGI. CDR3 DNA sequence: TGTGCCAGCAGTTACTCCGCAGGGGAGCAGCCCCAGCATTTT. This gives the protein CASSYSAGEQPQHF.

Only a few counts were recorded for this clone. The gene calls are TRBV6-2 or TRBV6-3 and TRBJ2-7, with D perhaps matching TRBD2 (6 bases). V was shortened by 0 bases and J by 4 bases, with 13 bases between the two germline ends. This CDR3 is built from 15 residues. The germline CDR1 and CDR2 sequences are MNHEY and SVGEGT. CDR3 in amino acids: CASSYSGGEVYEQYF. In nucleotides, the CDR3 is TGTGCCAGCAGTTACTCGGGGGGAGAAGTATACGAGCAGTACTTC.

This CDR3 is CAISAIAGSGTDTQYF. Here the CDR3 DNA reads TGTGCCATCAGCGCGATAGCGGGGTCGGGCACAGATACGCAGTATTTT. The rearrangement joins TRBV10-3 to TRBJ2-3; TRBD2 matches at 8 bases. Unmatched junction bases numbered 9, after V lost 6 bases and J lost 1 base. Germline CDR1 and CDR2: ENHRY and SYGVKD. The CDR3 sequence is 16 residues long.

The chain carries TRBV6-6 and TRBJ2-7; D remains ambiguous. CDR3 length: 14 residues. CDR1 is MNHNY, CDR2 SVGAGI, per germline (reference sequence). V lost 5 bases and J lost 6, with 17 bases in between. CDR3 nucleotides: TGTGCCAGCAGTATCGAGAGATCCCAACGCGAGCAGTACTTC. Residues: CASSIERSQREQYF.

The count of this clone is one. The rearrangement links TRBV29-1 to TRBJ2-7; maybe TRBD2 (6 bases). The V and J ends lost 6 bases and 3 bases respectively, with 12 bases between them. Germline V gene lookup returns CDR1 SQVTM and CDR2 ANQGSEA. The CDR3 sequence is 12 residues long. The CDR3 region is CSVRGNFYEQYF. The CDR3 DNA is TGCAGCGTCCGGGGGAATTTCTACGAGCAGTACTTC.

The chain has TRBV10-3 and TRBJ2-7, with D possibly being TRBD1 (5 bases). CDR3 length equals 13 residues. The germline V gene has CDR1 ENHRY and CDR2 SYGVKD. V was cut by 10 bases and J by 6 bases, with 19 bases left in between. The CDR3 DNA sequence: TGTGCCACCACAGGACCCAAGGGTGGCGAGCAGTACTTC. Its protein is CATTGPKGGEQYF.

On this clone itself: The same CDR3 also results from other DNA sequences found in this sample. V gene TRBV5-1 combines with J gene TRBJ2-6; unclear D gene. CDR3 size: 15 residues. V lost 5 bases and J lost 0, with 9 bases in between. Germline CDR1 SGHRS, CDR2 YFSETQ. Written as DNA, the CDR3 is TGCGCCAGCAGTCGCCAGAACTCTGGGGCCAACGTCCTGACTTTC. Translation: CASSRQNSGANVLTF.

The rearrangement links TRBV29-1 to TRBJ1-2, with TRBD1 matching 7 bases. The length of the CDR3 is 14 residues. Germline assignment: CDR1 SQVTM and CDR2 ANQGSEA. V shed 2 bases, J shed 0 bases, and the junction held 3 bases outside the gene matches. The CDR3: CSVERQGANYGYTF. The CDR3 DNA reads TGCAGCGTTGAAAGACAGGGCGCTAACTATGGCTACACCTTC.

J is TRBJ1-2 and V is TRBV29-1; 9 nucleotides align to TRBD1. The germline gives CDR1 SQVTM, CDR2 ANQGSEA. Trimming cost V 6 bases and J 6 bases; bases outside gene matches: 5. This CDR3 is built from 12 residues. CDR3 residues: CSVGQGSDGYTF. Written as DNA, the CDR3 is TGCAGCGTGGGACAGGGATCGGATGGCTACACCTTC.